This T cell receptor (beta chain) came from a study of blood T cell repertoires in COVID-19. Under the authors' procedure: Reference gene primers were amplified, and this amplification served to estimate nucleated cell counts. The protocol was immunoSEQ multiplex PCR, while the TCRdb copy is restricted to in-frame clones and leaves out a portion. V and J calls and clone size are copied from that table; D and trimming were computed from the DNA. The table records 200,000 to 250,000 clones, around nine tenths of them present only once. Participants were aged roughly 18 to 100 years from approximately 23 US areas. The sample consisted of PBMCs or T cells enriched from blood (not recorded which). The source is a woman in her 30s who had been exposed to COVID-19.

CDR3 sequence: CASSLWGLAGVTGELFF. The CDR3 DNA reads TGTGCCAGCAGCTTGTGGGGGCTAGCGGGAGTTACCGGGGAGCTGTTTTTT. This chain links TRBV5-4 with TRBJ2-2; 10 bases match TRBD2. Germline V CDR1 and CDR2: SGHNT, YYREEE (reference sequence). The CDR3 contains 17 residues. V shed 1 base and J 5 bases; nucleotides not matched to a gene: 8.